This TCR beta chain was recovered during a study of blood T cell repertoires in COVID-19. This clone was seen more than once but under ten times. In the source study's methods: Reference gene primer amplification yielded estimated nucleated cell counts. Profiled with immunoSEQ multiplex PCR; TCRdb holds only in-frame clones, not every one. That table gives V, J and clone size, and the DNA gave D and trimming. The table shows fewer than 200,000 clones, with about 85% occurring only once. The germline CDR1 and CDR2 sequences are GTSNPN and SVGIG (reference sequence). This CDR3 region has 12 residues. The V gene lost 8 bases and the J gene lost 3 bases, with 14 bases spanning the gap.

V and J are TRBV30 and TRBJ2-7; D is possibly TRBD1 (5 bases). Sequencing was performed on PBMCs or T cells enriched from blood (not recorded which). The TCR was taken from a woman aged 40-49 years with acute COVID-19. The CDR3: CAGASGLYEQYF. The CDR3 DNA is TGTGCCGGGGCAAGTGGGCTCTACGAGCAGTACTTC.